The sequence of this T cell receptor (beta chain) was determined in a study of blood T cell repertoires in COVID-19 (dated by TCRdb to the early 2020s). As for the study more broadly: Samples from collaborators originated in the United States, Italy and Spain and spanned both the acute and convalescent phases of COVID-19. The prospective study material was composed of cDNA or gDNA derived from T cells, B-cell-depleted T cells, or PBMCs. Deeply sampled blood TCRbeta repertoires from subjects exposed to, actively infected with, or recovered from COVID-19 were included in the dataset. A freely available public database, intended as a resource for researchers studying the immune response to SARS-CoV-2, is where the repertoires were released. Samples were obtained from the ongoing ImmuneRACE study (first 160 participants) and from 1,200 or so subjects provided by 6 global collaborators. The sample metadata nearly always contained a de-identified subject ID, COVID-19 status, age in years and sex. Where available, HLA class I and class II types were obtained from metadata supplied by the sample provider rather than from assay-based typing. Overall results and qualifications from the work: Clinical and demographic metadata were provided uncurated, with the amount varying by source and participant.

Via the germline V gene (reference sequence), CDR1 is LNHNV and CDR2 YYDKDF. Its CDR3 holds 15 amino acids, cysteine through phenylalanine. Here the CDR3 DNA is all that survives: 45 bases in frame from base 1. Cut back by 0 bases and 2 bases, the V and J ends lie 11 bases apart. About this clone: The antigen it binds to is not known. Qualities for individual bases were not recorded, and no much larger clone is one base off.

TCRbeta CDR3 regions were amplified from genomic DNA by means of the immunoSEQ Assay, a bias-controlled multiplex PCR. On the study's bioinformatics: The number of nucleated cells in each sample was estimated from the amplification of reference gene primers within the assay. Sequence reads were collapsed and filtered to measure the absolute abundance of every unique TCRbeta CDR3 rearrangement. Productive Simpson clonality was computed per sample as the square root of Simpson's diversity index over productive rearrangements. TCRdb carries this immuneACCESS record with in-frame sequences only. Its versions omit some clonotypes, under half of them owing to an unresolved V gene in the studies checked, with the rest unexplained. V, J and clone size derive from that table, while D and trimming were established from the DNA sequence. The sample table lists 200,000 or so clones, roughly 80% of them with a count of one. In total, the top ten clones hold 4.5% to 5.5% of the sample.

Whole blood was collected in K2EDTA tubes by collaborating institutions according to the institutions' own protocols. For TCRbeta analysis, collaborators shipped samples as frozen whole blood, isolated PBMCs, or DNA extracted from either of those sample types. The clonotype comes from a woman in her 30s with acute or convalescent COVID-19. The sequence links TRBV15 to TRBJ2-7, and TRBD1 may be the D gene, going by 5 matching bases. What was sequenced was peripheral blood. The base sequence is TGTGCCACCAGCAGAGATGGGGCAGGGACCTACGAGCAGTACTTC. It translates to CATSRDGAGTYEQYF.